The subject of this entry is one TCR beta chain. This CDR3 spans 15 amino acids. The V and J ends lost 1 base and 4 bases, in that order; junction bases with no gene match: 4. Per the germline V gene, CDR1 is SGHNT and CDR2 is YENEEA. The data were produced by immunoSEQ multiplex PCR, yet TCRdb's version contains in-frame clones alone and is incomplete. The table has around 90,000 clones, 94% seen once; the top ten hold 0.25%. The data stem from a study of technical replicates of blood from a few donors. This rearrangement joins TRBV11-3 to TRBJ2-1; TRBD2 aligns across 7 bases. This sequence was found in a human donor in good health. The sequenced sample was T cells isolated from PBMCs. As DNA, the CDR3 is TGTGCCAGCAGCTTAGTCGGGGGGTTTTACAATGAGCAGTTCTTC. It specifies CASSLVGGFYNEQFF.